The 28 T cell receptor beta chains reported below all come from one sample, sequenced in a study of T cell clonality in common variable immunodeficiency. These receptors' targets are unknown. Only in-frame clones appear in the TCRdb table, and some are missing; sequencing was by immunoSEQ multiplex PCR. The record shows roughly 32,000 clones for this sample, with no singletons present. Notes on the study in general: Fewer deletions and N-nucleotide insertions were reportedly seen in common variable immunodeficiency TCR beta sequences.

The sample taken for sequencing was peripheral blood mononuclear cells. These receptors were taken from a human donor with common variable immunodeficiency.

This clone was detected only a few times. The CDR3 end falls 3 residues outside the read, so it is completed with the germline J gene. V and J are TRBV2 and TRBJ1-6; D perhaps matches TRBD1 (5 bases). V was trimmed by 8 bases and J by 8 bases, leaving 13 bases between them. The CDR3 has 13 amino acids. CDR1 is SNHLY and CDR2 is FYNNEI in the germline V gene. The CDR3 reads CASGRGVDSPLHF. The sequenced part of the CDR3 DNA is TGTGCCAGCGGGAGGGGTGTAGATTCACCC.

This clone came up many times. Read sequence stops 3 residues before the CDR3 end, and the germline J gene provides the missing end. This rearrangement joins TRBV9 to TRBJ1-2; possible D gene TRBD1, 6 bases. CDR1 and CDR2 (germline): SGDLS, YYNGEE. The CDR3 consists of 14 residues. The CDR3 reads CASSVDVGAGGYTF. Partial CDR3 DNA: TGTGCCAGCAGCGTAGATGTGGGGGCGGGCGGC.

This clone was seen ten or more times. The read ends 3 residues early relative to the CDR3; the germline J gene fills the gap. The chain recombines TRBV7-3 with TRBJ2-2; D is undetermined. This CDR3 is built from 16 residues. Germline V gene sequence: CDR1 SGHTA, CDR2 FQGTGA. V dropped 5 bases and J dropped 0 bases, with 13 bases sitting between them. CDR3: CASSRDSTTNTGELFF. The sequenced CDR3 bases are TGTGCCAGCAGCCGCGACTCGACCACGAACACCGGGGAG.

This clone was picked up many times. The read stops 3 residues short of the end of the CDR3; the missing end is completed from the germline J gene. The rearrangement joins TRBV29-1 to TRBJ1-1; TRBD1 is a possible D gene (6 bases). Per the germline V gene, CDR1 is SQVTM and CDR2 is ANQGSEA. The CDR3 sequence is 13 residues long. Partial CDR3 DNA: TGCAGCGTTGAAGAAGGGTTCAGGGGAGAA. Protein product: CSVEEGFRGE. The complete CDR3 sequence is CSVEEGFRGEAFF. The full variable domain, rest sourced from reference TRBV29-1 and TRBJ1-1, is SAVISQKPSRDICQRGTSLTIQCQVDSQVTMMFWYRQQPGQSLTLIATANQGSEATYESGFVIDKFPISRPNLTFSTLTVSNMSPEDSSIYLCSVEEGFRGEAFFGQGTRLTVV.

This clone was observed many times. The read stops 3 residues short of the end of the CDR3; the missing end is completed from the germline J gene. The V call is TRBV6-2 or TRBV6-3, the J call TRBJ2-7, with 8 bases identical to TRBD1. The CDR3 consists of 15 residues. The germline V gene encodes CDR1 MNHEY and CDR2 SVGEGT. Trimming removed 1 base from V and 3 bases from J; junction bases left unmatched: 5. The chain's CDR3 is CASSYYRGFFYEQYF. The sequenced CDR3 bases are TGTGCCAGCAGTTACTACAGGGGGTTCTTCTACGAG.

This clone was counted at least ten times. The read stops 3 residues short of the end of the CDR3; the missing end is completed from the germline J gene. The rearrangement uses TRBV20-1 and TRBJ2-7; D unclear. Per germline, CDR1 DFQATT and CDR2 SNEGSKA (reference sequence). CDR3 length equals 14 residues. V was pared by 3 bases and J by 2 bases, with 14 bases between. The chain's CDR3 is CSASYGAMTYEQYF. Partial CDR3 DNA: TGCAGTGCTAGCTATGGTGCGATGACCTACGAG.

Regarding this clone: The CDR3 end lies 3 residues beyond the end of the read and is filled in from the germline J gene. The V and J genes are TRBV5-6 and TRBJ2-5; TRBD1 matches at 11 bases. From germline, CDR1 is SGHDT and CDR2 YYEEEE. The length of the CDR3 is 15 residues. The junction had 4 bases not matched to a gene; V was cut back by 2 bases and J by 4 bases. CDR3 bases read: TGTGCCAGCAGCTTTCCCGGGACAGGGGGAGAGACC. Amino acids: CASSFPGTGGET. The full CDR3 is CASSFPGTGGETQYF.

This clone was recorded a few times. The read finishes 3 residues shy of the CDR3 end, and the germline J gene is used to complete it. The V and J genes are TRBV30 and TRBJ2-1; TRBD2 is a possible D gene (6 bases). The V end lost 8 bases, the J end lost 0 bases, and 17 bases lay between the germline ends. Germline values: CDR1 GTSNPN, CDR2 SVGIG (reference sequence). The CDR3 length is 15 residues. This CDR3 is CAGEEGPSSYNEQFF. Partial CDR3 DNA: TGTGCCGGGGAGGAGGGGCCGAGCTCCTACAATGAG.

Concerning this clone itself: The read terminates 3 residues ahead of where the CDR3 ends, so the germline J gene completes it. This chain connects TRBV30 to TRBJ2-3, with D perhaps TRBD2 (5 bases). Looked up from germline, CDR1 is GTSNPN and CDR2 is SVGIG (reference sequence). V lost 0 bases, J lost 1 base, and 11 bases lay in between. The CDR3 covers 15 residues. CDR3 DNA (partial): TGTGCCTGGAGTGTGAGTCGAGCGGGCACAGATACG. This codes for CAWSVSRAGTDT. The complete CDR3 sequence is CAWSVSRAGTDTQYF.

At least ten counts were recorded for this clone. Read sequence stops 3 residues before the CDR3 end, and the germline J gene provides the missing end. The chain employs TRBV6-2 or TRBV6-3 and TRBJ2-5, with D possibly TRBD1 on 5 matching bases. Germline-derived CDR1 and CDR2 are MNHEY and SVGEGT. Trimming cost V 4 bases and J 6 bases, with 18 bases left between them. The CDR3 is 15 amino acids. The CDR3 is CASSLLVDSGKTQYF. Partial CDR3 DNA: TGTGCCAGCAGTTTACTCGTCGACAGTGGGAAGACC.

Turning to this clone: The read gets to within 3 residues of the CDR3 end, and the germline J gene fills in the rest. The rearrangement uses TRBV7-2 and TRBJ1-5, with 8 bases that match TRBD1. The V segment lost 5 bases and the J segment 4 bases; nucleotides outside the gene matches: 7. This CDR3 has 15 residues. Germline V CDR1 and CDR2: SGHTA, FQGNSA. Incomplete CDR3 DNA: TGTGCCAGCAGCATCAATCGACAGGGGAATCAGCCC. Its translation is CASSINRQGNQP. The whole CDR3 region reads CASSINRQGNQPQHF.

To note about this clone: From the germline J gene comes the end of the CDR3, since the read stops 3 residues before it. V and J are TRBV6-4 and TRBJ2-3, with no clear D. Germline assignment: CDR1 MRHNA and CDR2 SNTAGT. CDR3 length equals 14 residues. Deletions cut 2 bases from V and 0 bases from J, with 6 bases between. The sequenced CDR3 bases are TGTGCCAGCAGTGACATGACTAGCACAGATACG. Amino acids: CASSDMTSTDT. The full CDR3 reads CASSDMTSTDTQYF.

This clone was seen a few times. The CDR3 end lies 3 residues beyond the end of the read and is filled in from the germline J gene. The chain joins TRBV20-1 to TRBJ1-6; D not resolved. The CDR3 loop spans 19 amino acids. Per germline, CDR1 DFQATT and CDR2 SNEGSKA (reference sequence). The germline V and J ends were trimmed by 6 bases and 0 bases, with 24 bases remaining between them. The sequenced part of the CDR3 DNA is TGCAGTGCCCAAGGAGGCGGAGACTTACCCAGCTCCTATAATTCACCC. It yields the protein CSAQGGGDLPSSYNSP. In full, the CDR3 reads CSAQGGGDLPSSYNSPLHF.

This clone was observed at least ten times. The observed sequence ends 3 residues before the CDR3 terminus, with the missing tail filled in from the germline J gene. The chain is built from TRBV2 and TRBJ2-7; D is undetermined. The CDR3 has 14 residues. In germline, CDR1 is SNHLY, CDR2 FYNNEI. The ends were cut back, 4 bases at V and 3 bases at J, with 13 bases in the middle. The CDR3 is CASSVDLYSYEQYF. The sequenced part of the CDR3 DNA is TGTGCCAGCAGTGTTGACCTATACAGCTACGAG.

This clone came up many times. The read terminates 3 residues before the CDR3 end, so the remaining end is supplied by the germline J gene. V is TRBV7-3 and J is TRBJ1-3; TRBD1 aligns across 7 bases. In germline, CDR1 is SGHTA, CDR2 FQGTGA. The trim removed 6 bases at V and 0 bases at J, leaving 8 bases unmatched. The CDR3 length is 16 residues. CDR3 sequence reads: CASSVQGPSSGNTIYF. The CDR3 bases that were read are TGTGCCAGCAGTGTACAGGGGCCGAGCTCTGGAAACACC.

This clone has at least ten counts. The read comes to an end 3 residues before the CDR3 does, leaving the germline J gene to fill in the end. The chain recombines TRBV10-3 with TRBJ2-5; D possibly corresponds to TRBD1 (5 bases). Germline CDR1 and CDR2: ENHRY and SYGVKD. The V gene lost 7 bases and the J gene lost 5 bases, with 14 bases spanning the gap. The CDR3 extends over 13 amino acids. CDR3: CAINRGAQETQYF. The DNA read from the CDR3 is TGTGCCATCAATCGTGGGGCGCAGGAGACC.

This clone was observed at least ten times. The CDR3 end lies 3 residues beyond the end of the read and is filled in from the germline J gene. V is TRBV28 and J is TRBJ2-5, with D possibly matching TRBD1 (6 bases). The V end lost 11 bases, the J end lost 1 base, and 14 bases lay between the germline ends. This CDR3 is built from 13 residues. Germline V gene data show CDR1 as MDHEN and CDR2 as SYDVKM. The CDR3 DNA, read in part, is TGTGCCGCCTCCGGGACATTCCAAGAGACC. This gives the protein CAASGTFQET. The whole CDR3 protein reads CAASGTFQETQYF.

This clone was found many times. The CDR3 is cut off 3 residues early in the read; its end comes from the germline J gene. V gene TRBV7-9 combines with J gene TRBJ2-5, with 9 bases that match TRBD1. V shed 3 bases and J 5 bases; nucleotides not matched to a gene: 7. Germline assignment: CDR1 SEHNR and CDR2 FQNEAQ (reference sequence). The CDR3 is made up of 15 amino acids. The sequenced CDR3 bases are TGTGCCAGCAGCTTCGGACAGGGGAAAGGGGAGACC. Translation: CASSFGQGKGET. In full, the CDR3 reads CASSFGQGKGETQYF.

The table lists this clone with a few counts. The read terminates 3 residues ahead of where the CDR3 ends, so the germline J gene completes it. This chain joins TRBV7-9 and TRBJ2-1; 8 bases align to TRBD2. The CDR3 is 15 amino acids. V lost 1 base and J lost 6; bases outside the gene matches: 5. Germline CDR1 reads SEHNR; CDR2 reads FQNEAQ (reference sequence). The CDR3: CASSLVAGGLNEQFF. The DNA read from the CDR3 is TGTGCCAGCAGCTTAGTGGCGGGAGGACTCAATGAG.

This clone was observed a handful of times. With the read ending 3 residues before the CDR3 end, the germline J gene is used to fill in that end. The rearrangement joins TRBV11-1 to TRBJ2-1, with D perhaps TRBD1 (7 bases). This CDR3 has 15 residues. Germline CDR1 is SGHAT and CDR2 is FQDESV (reference sequence). V was trimmed by 0 bases and J by 6 bases, leaving 12 bases between them. The sequenced part of the CDR3 DNA is TGTGCCAGCAGCTTAGCGCCAGGGGGGCCCAATGAG. Translating gives CASSLAPGGPNE. The CDR3 reads in full as CASSLAPGGPNEQFF.

This clone was recorded at least ten times. The CDR3 goes on 3 residues after the read ends, and that part is filled in from the germline J gene. This chain uses TRBV13 with TRBJ1-3; the D is unclear. Germline-derived CDR1 and CDR2 are PRHDT and FYEKMQ (reference sequence). The CDR3 is 13 amino acids. V lost 5 bases and J lost 4, with 9 bases in between. The CDR3: CASSLGSGNTIYF. Incomplete CDR3 DNA: TGTGCCAGCAGCCTCGGGTCCGGAAACACC.

About this clone: The read terminates 3 residues before the CDR3 end, so the remaining end is supplied by the germline J gene. The gene calls are TRBV7-9 and TRBJ1-4, with TRBD1 matching over 9 bases. CDR1 SEHNR and CDR2 FQNEAQ come from the germline V gene (reference sequence). CDR3 length equals 15 residues. With 4 bases clipped from V and 8 bases from J, the junction kept 8 bases outside the gene matches. CDR3 DNA (partial): TGTGCCAGCAGCTACCTACAGGGGGCTGGCGAAAAA. This codes for CASSYLQGAGEK. The full CDR3 reads CASSYLQGAGEKLFF. The entire variable domain, with the rest obtained from reference TRBV7-9 and TRBJ1-4, is as follows: DTGVSQNPRHKITKRGQNVTFRCDPISEHNRLYWYRQTLGQGPEFLTYFQNEAQLEKSRLLSDRFSAERPKGSFSTLEIQRTEQGDSAMYLCASSYLQGAGEKLFFGSGTQLSVL.

This clone was detected many times. The CDR3 sequence: CASSYELAGEQETQYF. The CDR3 DNA, read in part, is TGTGCCAGCAGTTACGAGCTAGCGGGGGAACAAGAGACC. The chain uses TRBV6-2 or TRBV6-3 and TRBJ2-5; 10 nucleotides agree with TRBD2. The CDR3 end lies 3 residues beyond the end of the read and is filled in from the germline J gene. Germline CDR1 MNHEY, CDR2 SVGEGT. The CDR3 runs to 16 residues. V lost 2 bases and J lost 2; bases outside the gene matches: 5.

In its sample, this clone was seen many times. The read gets to within 3 residues of the CDR3 end, and the germline J gene fills in the rest. The V and J genes are TRBV10-3 and TRBJ2-2; the match to TRBD2 covers 7 bases. Germline V gives CDR1 ENHRY, CDR2 SYGVKD. After removal of 6 bases from V and 0 bases from J, the junction contained 7 bases not matched to a gene. This CDR3 is 16 amino acids long. The CDR3 loop is CAISRQAGTNTGELFF. The CDR3 bases that were read are TGTGCCATCAGCCGCCAAGCGGGGACGAACACCGGGGAG.

This clone was detected a few times. The CDR3 spells CAWSRPPTTDTQYF. The sequenced CDR3 bases are TGTGCCTGGAGTCGGCCCCCGACTACAGATACG. V usage is TRBV30 and J usage is TRBJ2-3; no definite D call. The observed sequence ends 3 residues before the CDR3 terminus, with the missing tail filled in from the germline J gene. This CDR3 is 14 amino acids long. V was clipped by 2 bases and J by 3 bases, with 12 bases between them. CDR1 and CDR2 (germline): GTSNPN, SVGIG (reference sequence).

This clone was counted many times. The read stops 3 residues short of the end of the CDR3; the missing end is completed from the germline J gene. The chain recombines TRBV10-3 with TRBJ2-3, with TRBD2 matching over 9 bases. This CDR3 spans 14 amino acids. Germline V CDR1 and CDR2: ENHRY, SYGVKD. The V gene end was trimmed by 3 bases and the J gene end by 5 bases; junction bases not matched to a gene: 3. CDR3 DNA (partial): TGTGCCATCAGTGACTTGCGGGAGGGAGATACG. This encodes CAISDLREGDT. The CDR3, in full, reads CAISDLREGDTQYF.

This clone turned up a few times. The read gets to within 3 residues of the CDR3 end, and the germline J gene fills in the rest. The chain recombines TRBV19 with TRBJ1-2; D not resolved. CDR1 and CDR2 from the germline V gene are LNHDA and SQIVND (reference sequence). V was trimmed by 6 bases and J by 6 bases, leaving 11 bases between them. This CDR3 spans 12 amino acids. The chain's CDR3 is CASREYRDGYTF. The sequenced CDR3 bases are TGTGCCAGTAGAGAGTATCGGGATGGC. The whole variable domain, filled in from reference TRBV19 and TRBJ1-2, reads DGGITQSPKYLFRKEGQNVTLSCEQNLNHDAMYWYRQDPGQGLRLIYYSQIVNDFQKGDIAEGYSVSREKKESFPLTVTSAQKNPTAFYLCASREYRDGYTFGSGTRLTVV.

This clone was detected a few times. The CDR3 goes on 3 residues after the read ends, and that part is filled in from the germline J gene. V is TRBV30 and J is TRBJ1-1; D remains ambiguous. The germline V and J ends were trimmed by 6 bases and 1 base, with 6 bases remaining between them. Germline assignment: CDR1 GTSNPN and CDR2 SVGIG (reference sequence). CDR3 length: 11 amino acids. CDR3 DNA, as far as it was read: TGTGCCTGCAACAGGAACACTGAA. Protein sequence: CACNRNTE. The full CDR3 is CACNRNTEAFF.